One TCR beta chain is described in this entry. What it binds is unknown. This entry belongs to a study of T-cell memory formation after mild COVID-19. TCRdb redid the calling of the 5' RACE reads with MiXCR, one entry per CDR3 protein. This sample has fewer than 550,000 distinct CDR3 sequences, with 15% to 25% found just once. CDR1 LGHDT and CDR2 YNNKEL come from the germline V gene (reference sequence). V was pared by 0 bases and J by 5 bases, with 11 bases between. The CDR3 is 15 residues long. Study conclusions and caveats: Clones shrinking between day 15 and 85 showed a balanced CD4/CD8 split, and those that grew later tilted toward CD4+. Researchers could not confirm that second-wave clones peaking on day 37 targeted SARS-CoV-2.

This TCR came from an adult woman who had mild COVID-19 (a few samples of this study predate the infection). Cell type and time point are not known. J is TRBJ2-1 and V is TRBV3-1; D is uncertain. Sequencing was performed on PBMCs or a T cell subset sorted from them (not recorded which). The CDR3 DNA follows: TGTGCCAGCAGCCAAGAGGCAAGCATCCACAATGAGCAGTTCTTC. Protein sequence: CASSQEASIHNEQFF.